The next 6 T cell receptor beta chains were all read from a single sample in a study of response to subunit inactivated influenza vaccine. TCRdb passed the RT-PCR reads through MiXCR, listing each CDR3 protein once. The sample consists of more than 400,000 distinct CDR3 sequences, about 7.2% of them appearing once. The sequencing used PBMCs from blood, collected around 2 years after vaccination. The receptors were sampled from a man between 45 and 75 years old who received an inactivated influenza vaccine.

This clonotype showed up just a few times. This chain joins TRBV27 and TRBJ2-7, with 7 bases fitting TRBD1. CDR3 length equals 14 residues. Trimming cost V 4 bases and J 3 bases; bases outside gene matches: 6. Looked up from germline, CDR1 is MNHEY and CDR2 is SMNVEV (reference sequence). Written as DNA, the CDR3 is TGTGCCAGCAGTTGGGACAGAATCCACTACGAGCAGTACTTC. It is translated as CASSWDRIHYEQYF.

This clonotype showed up just a few times. This chain links TRBV20-1 with TRBJ2-3; 7 bases line up with TRBD1. Unmatched junction bases numbered 8, after V lost 5 bases and J lost 0 bases. The germline gives CDR1 DFQATT, CDR2 SNEGSKA (reference sequence). CDR3 size: 15 residues. The CDR3, as DNA: TGCAGTGCTGAACGACCGGACAGGAGCACAGATACGCAGTATTTT. The encoded protein is CSAERPDRSTDTQYF.

Only a few counts were recorded for this clonotype. The gene calls are TRBV10-3 and TRBJ2-2; no clear D. Between the trimmed V and J ends, which lost 3 bases and 4 bases, there was a span of 9 bases. Germline CDR1 reads ENHRY; CDR2 reads SYGVKD. This CDR3 spans 14 amino acids. The CDR3 loop reads CAISDTSSTGELFF. The CDR3 DNA reads TGTGCCATCAGTGACACCTCAAGCACCGGGGAGCTGTTTTTT.

This clonotype showed up just a few times. The gene calls are TRBV29-1 and TRBJ2-3; 15 positions agree with TRBD2. J lost 2 bases, V lost 4 bases, and 7 bases had no gene match. This CDR3 has 17 residues. CDR1 SQVTM and CDR2 ANQGSEA come from the germline V gene. This CDR3 reads CSVAGTSGGRSTDTQYF. The CDR3 DNA is TGCAGCGTTGCCGGGACTAGCGGGGGGCGATCCACAGATACGCAGTATTTT.

For the CDR3, the DNA is TGTGCCAGCAGCCGTGGAACAGGGTCCTACGAGCAGTACTTC. This sequence encodes CASSRGTGSYEQYF. The chain recombines TRBV4-2 with TRBJ2-7; a weak D match, TRBD1 (6 bases). V was cut by 4 bases and J by 1 base, with 11 bases left in between. Germline lookup yields CDR1 LGHNA and CDR2 YNFKEQ. This CDR3 is 14 amino acids long.

This clonotype was counted at least ten times. The chain combines TRBV6-5 with TRBJ2-5; D remains ambiguous. Germline CDR1 and CDR2: MNHEY and SVGAGI. The CDR3 is made up of 13 amino acids. Trimming stripped 4 bases from V and 6 bases from J, with 12 bases between. The CDR3 here is CASSSSGVQTQYF. CDR3 bases: TGTGCCAGCAGTTCCAGTGGGGTACAGACCCAGTACTTC.